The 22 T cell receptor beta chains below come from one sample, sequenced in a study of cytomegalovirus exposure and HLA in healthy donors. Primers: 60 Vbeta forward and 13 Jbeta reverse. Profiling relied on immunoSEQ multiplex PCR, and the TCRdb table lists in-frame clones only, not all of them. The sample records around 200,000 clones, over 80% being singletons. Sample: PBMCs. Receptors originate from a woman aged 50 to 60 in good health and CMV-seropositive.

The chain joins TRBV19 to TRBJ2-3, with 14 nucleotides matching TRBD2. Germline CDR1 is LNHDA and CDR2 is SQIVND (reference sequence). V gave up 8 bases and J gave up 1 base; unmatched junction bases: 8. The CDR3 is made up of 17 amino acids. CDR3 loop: CASDSGLAGARTDTQYF. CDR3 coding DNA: TGTGCCAGTGACTCGGGACTAGCGGGGGCCCGCACAGATACGCAGTATTTT. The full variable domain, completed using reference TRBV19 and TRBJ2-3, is DGGITQSPKYLFRKEGQNVTLSCEQNLNHDAMYWYRQDPGQGLRLIYYSQIVNDFQKGDIAEGYSVSREKKESFPLTVTSAQKNPTAFYLCASDSGLAGARTDTQYFGPGTRLTVL.

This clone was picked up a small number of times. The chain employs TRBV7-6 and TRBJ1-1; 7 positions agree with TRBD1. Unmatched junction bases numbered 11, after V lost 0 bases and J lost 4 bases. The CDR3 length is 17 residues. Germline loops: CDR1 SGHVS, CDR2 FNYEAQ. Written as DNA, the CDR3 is TGTGCCAGCAGCTTAGCGCCAGGTGACAGGGTGAGCACTGAAGCTTTCTTT. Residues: CASSLAPGDRVSTEAFF.

The CDR3 loop is CASSQGQEVSGYTF. CDR3 DNA: TGTGCCAGCAGCCAAGGACAGGAAGTGAGCGGCTACACCTTC. This chain joins TRBV7-9 and TRBJ1-2; 7 positions agree with TRBD1. Per germline, CDR1 SEHNR and CDR2 FQNEAQ (reference sequence). Trimming at V came to 5 bases and at J to 8 bases, leaving 11 bases not matched to a gene. This CDR3 comprises 14 residues. Looking up the rest from reference TRBV7-9 and TRBJ1-2 gives the full variable domain: DTGVSQNPRHKITKRGQNVTFRCDPISEHNRLYWYRQTLGQGPEFLTYFQNEAQLEKSRLLSDRFSAERPKGSFSTLEIQRTEQGDSAMYLCASSQGQEVSGYTFGSGTRLTVV.

Here the CDR3 reads CASSQDPQAYTQYF. CDR3 DNA: TGTGCCAGCAGCCAAGACCCCCAAGCTTATACGCAGTATTTT. The gene calls are TRBV4-2 and TRBJ2-3; no clear D. The V gene's germline CDR1 is LGHNA and CDR2 YNFKEQ. Between the trimmed V and J ends, which lost 0 bases and 7 bases, there was a span of 11 bases. The CDR3 is 14 residues long.

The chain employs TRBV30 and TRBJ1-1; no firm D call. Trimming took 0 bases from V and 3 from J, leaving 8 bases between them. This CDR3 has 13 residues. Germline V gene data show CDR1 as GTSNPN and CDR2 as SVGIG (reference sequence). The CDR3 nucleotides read TGTGCCTGGAGTGTACAAAGTTACACTGAAGCTTTCTTT. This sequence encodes CAWSVQSYTEAFF.

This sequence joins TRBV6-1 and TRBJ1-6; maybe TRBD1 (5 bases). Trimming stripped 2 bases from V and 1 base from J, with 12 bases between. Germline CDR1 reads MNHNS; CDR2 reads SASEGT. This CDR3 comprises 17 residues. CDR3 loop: CASSELGGGSYNSPLHF. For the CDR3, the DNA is TGTGCCAGCAGTGAATTGGGGGGTGGGTCCTATAATTCACCCCTCCACTTT.

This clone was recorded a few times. The CDR3 nucleotides are TGTGCCAGCGGACGACAGTTGCTCAATGAAAAACTGTTTTTT. It codes for CASGRQLLNEKLFF. This sequence joins TRBV27 and TRBJ1-4; the D gene is possibly TRBD1 (5 bases). V was clipped by 8 bases and J by 5 bases, with 15 bases between them. Germline V lookup: CDR1 MNHEY, CDR2 SMNVEV (reference sequence). CDR3 length equals 14 residues. The full variable domain, in which reference TRBV27 and TRBJ1-4 provide the parts outside the CDR3, is EAQVTQNPRYLITVTGKKLTVTCSQNMNHEYMSWYRQDPGLGLRQIYYSMNVEVTDKGDVPEGYKVSRKEKRNFPLILESPSPNQTSLYFCASGRQLLNEKLFFGSGTQLSVL.

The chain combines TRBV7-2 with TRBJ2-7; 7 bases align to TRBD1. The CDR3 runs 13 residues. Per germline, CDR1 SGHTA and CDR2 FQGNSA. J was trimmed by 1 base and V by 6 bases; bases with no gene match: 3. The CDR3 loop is CASRLTGSYEQYF. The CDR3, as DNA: TGTGCCAGCAGGCTGACAGGGTCCTACGAGCAGTACTTC.

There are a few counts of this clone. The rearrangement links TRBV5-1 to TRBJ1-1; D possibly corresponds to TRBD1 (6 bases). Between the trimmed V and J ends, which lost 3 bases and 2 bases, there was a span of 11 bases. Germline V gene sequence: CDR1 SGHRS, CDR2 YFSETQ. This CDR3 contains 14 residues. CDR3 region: CASSSRGGNTEAFF. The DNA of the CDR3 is TGCGCCAGCAGCTCCAGGGGTGGAAACACTGAAGCTTTCTTT.

Here the CDR3 reads CAISEGSFEQYF. As DNA, the CDR3 is TGTGCCATCAGTGAGGGTAGTTTCGAGCAGTACTTC. The chain carries TRBV10-3 and TRBJ2-5, with D unresolved. The better agreement between TRBJ2-7 and the DNA end casts doubt on the J call. Germline lookup yields CDR1 ENHRY and CDR2 SYGVKD. This CDR3 contains 12 residues.

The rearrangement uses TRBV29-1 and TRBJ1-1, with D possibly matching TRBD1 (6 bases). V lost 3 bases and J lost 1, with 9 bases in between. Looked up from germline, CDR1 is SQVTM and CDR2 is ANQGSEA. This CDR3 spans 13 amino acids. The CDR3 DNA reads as TGCAGCGTTGACCAACAGGGGAACACTGAAGCTTTCTTT. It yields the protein CSVDQQGNTEAFF.

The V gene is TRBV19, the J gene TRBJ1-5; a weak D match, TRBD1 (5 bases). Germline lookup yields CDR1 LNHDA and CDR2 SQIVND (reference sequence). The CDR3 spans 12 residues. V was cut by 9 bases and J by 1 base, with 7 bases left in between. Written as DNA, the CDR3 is TGTGCCAGGGGGGGGAGCAATCAGCCCCAGCATTTT. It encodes CARGGSNQPQHF.

The CDR3 sequence is CATSWAGTGNTDTQYF. In DNA form, the CDR3 reads TGTGCCACCAGCTGGGCCGGGACAGGGAATACAGATACGCAGTATTTT. The gene calls are TRBV15 and TRBJ2-3, with 9 bases lining up with TRBD1. V trimming: 5 bases; J trimming: 3 bases; junction bases outside the gene matches: 9. The CDR3 spans 16 residues. Germline CDR1 is LNHNV and CDR2 is YYDKDF (reference sequence).

CDR3 in amino acids: CSASVPYEQYF. DNA for the CDR3: TGCAGTGCTAGTGTTCCTTACGAGCAGTACTTC. This chain connects TRBV20-1 to TRBJ2-7; D unclear. Between the trimmed V and J ends, which lost 3 bases and 4 bases, there was a span of 7 bases. This CDR3 region has 11 residues. Germline V gene sequence: CDR1 DFQATT, CDR2 SNEGSKA (reference sequence).

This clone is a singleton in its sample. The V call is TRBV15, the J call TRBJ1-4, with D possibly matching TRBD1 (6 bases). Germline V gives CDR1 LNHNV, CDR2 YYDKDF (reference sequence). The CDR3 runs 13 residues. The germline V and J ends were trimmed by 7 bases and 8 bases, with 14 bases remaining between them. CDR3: CATKGGAGEKLFF. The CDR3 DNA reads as TGTGCCACCAAAGGGGGGGCGGGAGAAAAACTGTTTTTT.

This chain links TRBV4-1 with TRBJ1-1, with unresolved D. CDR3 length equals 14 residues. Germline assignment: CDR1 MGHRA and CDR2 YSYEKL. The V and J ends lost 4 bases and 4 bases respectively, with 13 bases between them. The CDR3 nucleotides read TGCGCCAGCAGCCCAACAGCTTTTCGCACTGAAGCTTTCTTT. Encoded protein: CASSPTAFRTEAFF.

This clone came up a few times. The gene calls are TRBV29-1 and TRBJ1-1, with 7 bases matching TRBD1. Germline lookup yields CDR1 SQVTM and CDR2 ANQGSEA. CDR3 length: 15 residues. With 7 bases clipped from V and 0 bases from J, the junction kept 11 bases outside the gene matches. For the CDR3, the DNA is TGCAGCGCGACAGGGTTACGGGAAATGAACACTGAAGCTTTCTTT. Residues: CSATGLREMNTEAFF.

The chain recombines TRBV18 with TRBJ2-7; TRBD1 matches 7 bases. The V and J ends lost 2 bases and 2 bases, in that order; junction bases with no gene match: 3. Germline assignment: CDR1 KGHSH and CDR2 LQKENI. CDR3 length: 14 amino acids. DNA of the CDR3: TGTGCCAGCTCACCAGGACAGGAGACCTACGAGCAGTACTTC. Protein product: CASSPGQETYEQYF.

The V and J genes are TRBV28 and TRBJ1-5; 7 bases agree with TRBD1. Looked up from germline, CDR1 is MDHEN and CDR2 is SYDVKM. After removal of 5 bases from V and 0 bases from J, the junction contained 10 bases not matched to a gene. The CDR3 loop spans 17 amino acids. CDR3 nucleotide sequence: TGTGCCAGCAGTAGTTCGGGCAGGGGGTATAGCAATCAGCCCCAGCATTTT. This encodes CASSSSGRGYSNQPQHF.

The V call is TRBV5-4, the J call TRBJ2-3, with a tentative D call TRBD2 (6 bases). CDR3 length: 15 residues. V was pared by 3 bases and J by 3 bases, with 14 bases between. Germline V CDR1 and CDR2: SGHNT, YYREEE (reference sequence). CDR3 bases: TGTGCCAGCAGCTACCCACCGGGAGCGACAGATACGCAGTATTTT. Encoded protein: CASSYPPGATDTQYF. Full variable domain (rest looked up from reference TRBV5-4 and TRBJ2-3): ETGVTQSPTHLIKTRGQQVTLRCSSQSGHNTVSWYQQALGQGPQFIFQYYREEENGRGNFPPRFSGLQFPNYSSELNVNALELDDSALYLCASSYPPGATDTQYFGPGTRLTVL.

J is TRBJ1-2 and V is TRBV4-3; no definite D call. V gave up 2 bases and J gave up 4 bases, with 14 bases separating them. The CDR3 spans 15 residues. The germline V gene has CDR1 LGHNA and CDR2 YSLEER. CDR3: CASSQSGGGFYGYTF. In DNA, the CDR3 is TGCGCCAGCAGCCAATCCGGTGGAGGATTCTATGGCTACACCTTC.

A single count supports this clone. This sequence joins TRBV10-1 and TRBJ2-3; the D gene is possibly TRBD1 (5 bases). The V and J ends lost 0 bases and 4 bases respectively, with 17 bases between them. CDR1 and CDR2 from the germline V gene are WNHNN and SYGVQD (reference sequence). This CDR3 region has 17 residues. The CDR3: CASSESRSTGTPDTQYF. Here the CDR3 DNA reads TGCGCCAGCAGTGAGTCGAGATCCACAGGCACCCCAGATACGCAGTATTTT.